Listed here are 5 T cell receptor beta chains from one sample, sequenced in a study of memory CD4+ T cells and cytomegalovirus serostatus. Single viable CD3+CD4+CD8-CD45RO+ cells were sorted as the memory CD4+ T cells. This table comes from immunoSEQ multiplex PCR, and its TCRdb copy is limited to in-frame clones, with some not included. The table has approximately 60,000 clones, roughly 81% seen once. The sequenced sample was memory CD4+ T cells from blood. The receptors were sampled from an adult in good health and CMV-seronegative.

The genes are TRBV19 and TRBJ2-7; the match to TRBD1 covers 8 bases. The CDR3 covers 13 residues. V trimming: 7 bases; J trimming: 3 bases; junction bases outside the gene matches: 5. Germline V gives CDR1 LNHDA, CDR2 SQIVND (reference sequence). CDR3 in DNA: TGTGCCAGTACCCAGGGGGCGGGCTACGAGCAGTACTTC. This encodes CASTQGAGYEQYF.

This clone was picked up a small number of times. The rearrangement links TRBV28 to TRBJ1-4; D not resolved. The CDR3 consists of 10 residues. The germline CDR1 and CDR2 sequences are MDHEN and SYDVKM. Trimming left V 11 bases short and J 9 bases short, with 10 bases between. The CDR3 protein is CAAGLQKLFF. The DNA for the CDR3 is TGTGCCGCTGGCCTCCAAAAACTGTTTTTT.

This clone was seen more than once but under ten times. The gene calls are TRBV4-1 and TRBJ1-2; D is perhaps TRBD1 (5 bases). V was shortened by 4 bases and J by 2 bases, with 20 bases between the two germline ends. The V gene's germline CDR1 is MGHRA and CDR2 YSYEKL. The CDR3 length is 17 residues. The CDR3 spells CASSPFSLRDRNYGYTF. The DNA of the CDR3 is TGCGCCAGCAGCCCCTTTTCACTGCGGGACCGCAACTATGGCTACACCTTC.

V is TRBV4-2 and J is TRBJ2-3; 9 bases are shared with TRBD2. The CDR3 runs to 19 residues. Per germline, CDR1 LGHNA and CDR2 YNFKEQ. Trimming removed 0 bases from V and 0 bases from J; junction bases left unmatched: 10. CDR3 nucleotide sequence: TGTGCCAGCAGCCAAGATCCGGGCGGGAGGGCCCCTAGCACAGATACGCAGTATTTT. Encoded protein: CASSQDPGGRAPSTDTQYF.

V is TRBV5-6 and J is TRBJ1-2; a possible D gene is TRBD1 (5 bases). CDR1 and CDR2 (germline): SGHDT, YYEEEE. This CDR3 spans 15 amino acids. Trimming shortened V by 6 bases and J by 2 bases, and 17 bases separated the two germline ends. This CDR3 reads CASTLGGTTNYGYTF. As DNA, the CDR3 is TGTGCCAGCACCCTGGGGGGAACTACGAACTATGGCTACACCTTC.